Below, 10 T cell receptor beta chains from the same sample are listed, as sequenced in a study of OX40 agonist ivuxolimab in advanced cancers. The method was immunoSEQ multiplex PCR; TCRdb's version includes in-frame clones alone and lacks a portion of them. The sample includes 13,000 or so clones, 75% to 85% of them seen just once. Sequenced material: CD4+ or CD8+ T cells sorted from blood, taken in a trial of the OX40 agonist ivuxolimab. The receptors were gathered from an adult with an advanced solid tumor such as melanoma, head and neck, liver or kidney cancer.

This clone qualifies as medium-sized. V gene TRBV28 combines with J gene TRBJ2-2; TRBD2 might be the D (5 bases). This CDR3 is built from 14 residues. V gave up 5 bases and J gave up 7 bases, with 14 bases separating them. Germline V gene lookup returns CDR1 MDHEN and CDR2 SYDVKM. The CDR3 DNA reads TGTGCCAGCAGTGTTAATGTAGAGGGCGGGGAGCTGTTTTTT. It codes for CASSVNVEGGELFF.

This clone was counted many times. The chain recombines TRBV30 with TRBJ2-1, with D perhaps TRBD2 (6 bases). The CDR3 has 14 residues. Germline CDR1 reads GTSNPN; CDR2 reads SVGIG (reference sequence). Trimming stripped 4 bases from V and 2 bases from J, with 12 bases between. The CDR3 protein is CAWNGEAPYNEQFF. The DNA of the CDR3 is TGTGCCTGGAACGGGGAGGCCCCCTACAATGAGCAGTTCTTC.

The chain couples TRBV7-9 to TRBJ1-4; D gene uncertain. The V gene lost 4 bases and the J gene lost 6 bases, with 18 bases spanning the gap. CDR1 and CDR2 from the germline V gene are SEHNR and FQNEAQ (reference sequence). The length of the CDR3 is 16 residues. The CDR3 region is CASSSGLLKQDEKLFF. The CDR3 coding sequence is TGTGCCAGCAGCTCCGGACTTCTTAAGCAGGATGAAAAACTGTTTTTT.

A single count supports this clone. CDR3 amino acids: CSVDIELETQYF. In nucleotides, the CDR3 is TGCAGCGTTGATATCGAGTTGGAGACCCAGTACTTC. V gene TRBV29-1 combines with J gene TRBJ2-5; no reliable D call. Germline V gives CDR1 SQVTM, CDR2 ANQGSEA. The CDR3 is made up of 12 amino acids. The V end was cut by 3 bases, the J end by 5 bases, with 10 bases between.

This chain links TRBV7-9 with TRBJ2-1; TRBD1 aligns across 9 bases. CDR1 is SEHNR and CDR2 is FQNEAQ in the germline V gene (reference sequence). The V and J ends lost 4 bases and 5 bases, in that order; junction bases with no gene match: 6. The CDR3 loop spans 15 amino acids. CDR3 bases: TGTGCCAGCAGCTCTAACCGGGACAGGGACAATGAGCAGTTCTTC. It encodes CASSSNRDRDNEQFF.

The chain links TRBV5-1 to TRBJ2-1; D might be TRBD2 (6 bases). V shed 7 bases and J shed 1 base, with 9 bases lying between them. CDR3 length: 13 amino acids. The germline CDR1 and CDR2 sequences are SGHRS and YFSETQ. The CDR3 nucleotides are TGCGCCAGCCGACTAGAGTCCTACAATGAGCAGTTCTTC. Protein product: CASRLESYNEQFF.

The rearrangement joins TRBV6-1 to TRBJ2-7, with D perhaps given as TRBD1 or TRBD2 (5 bases each). Germline CDR1 reads MNHNS; CDR2 reads SASEGT. V lost 4 bases and J lost 3, with 19 bases in between. This CDR3 is built from 16 residues. CDR3 in amino acids: CASSADGDGYYYEQYF. The CDR3, as DNA: TGTGCCAGCAGTGCCGACGGGGACGGCTACTACTACGAGCAGTACTTC.

This chain links TRBV7-3 with TRBJ1-6; the D gene is possibly TRBD1 (6 bases). CDR1 is SGHTA, CDR2 FQGTGA, per germline. V lost 2 bases, J lost 6 bases, and 20 bases lay in between. The CDR3 is 18 amino acids. Here the CDR3 DNA reads TGTGCCAGCAGCTTAGATTTGAGGGGGGGCGGTATTAATTCACCCCTCCACTTT. Translated: CASSLDLRGGGINSPLHF.

This chain uses TRBV28 with TRBJ2-5, with TRBD1 identical over 11 bases. The end of the DNA aligns better with TRBJ2-7, so the J call may be wrong. This CDR3 comprises 16 residues. The germline CDR1 and CDR2 sequences are MDHEN and SYDVKM. CDR3 residues: CASNPGQGVSSYEQYF. CDR3 DNA: TGTGCCAGCAACCCGGGACAGGGGGTAAGCTCCTACGAGCAGTACTTC.

The rearrangement uses TRBV9 and TRBJ1-1; D remains unclear. V was clipped by 2 bases and J by 3 bases, with 5 bases between them. The length of the CDR3 is 12 residues. The V gene's germline CDR1 is SGDLS and CDR2 YYNGEE. The CDR3 loop reads CASSVQDTEAFF. The CDR3 DNA is TGTGCCAGCAGCGTTCAGGACACTGAAGCTTTCTTT.